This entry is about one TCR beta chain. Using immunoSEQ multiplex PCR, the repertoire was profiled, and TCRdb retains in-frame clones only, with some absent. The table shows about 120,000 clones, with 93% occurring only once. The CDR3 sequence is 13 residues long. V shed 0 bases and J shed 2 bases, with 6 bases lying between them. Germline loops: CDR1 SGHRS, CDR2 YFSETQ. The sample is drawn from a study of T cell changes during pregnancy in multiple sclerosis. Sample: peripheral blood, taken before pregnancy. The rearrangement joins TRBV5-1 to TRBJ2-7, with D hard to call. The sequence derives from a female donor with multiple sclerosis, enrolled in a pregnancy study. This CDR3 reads CASSLGSPYEQYF. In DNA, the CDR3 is TGCGCCAGCAGCTTGGGCAGTCCCTACGAGCAGTACTTC.